Below are 25 T cell receptor beta chains sequenced from a single sample in a study of response to subunit inactivated influenza vaccine (dated by TCRdb to 2016 to 2019). Libraries were built with RT-PCR. The listed sequencing device is Illumina HiSeq 2500. TCRdb reworked the public reads: Q25 trimming with fastp, MiXCR clone assembly, productive beta chains retained. Each entry merges the rows of one CDR3 protein and shows their most common DNA and genes. The sample table holds a few hundred thousand distinct CDR3 sequences, of which less than 15% were seen once. The ten largest clonotypes hold 8.5% to 14% of the sample. The input for sequencing was PBMCs from blood, taken 11 to 12 days after vaccination. The receptors originated from a man aged 50 or older who received an inactivated influenza vaccine. Donor details come from another sample of the same person, matched by shared clones.

The V gene is TRBV12-3 or TRBV12-4, the J gene TRBJ2-7; TRBD2 aligns across 8 bases. Germline trimming cut 5 bases from V and 2 bases from J; bases unmatched to any gene: 11. This CDR3 has 16 amino acids. The CDR3 here is CASSTLSGGRAYEQYF. The CDR3 bases are TGTGCCAGCAGTACGCTGAGCGGGGGACGAGCCTACGAGCAGTACTTC.

This clonotype was seen repeatedly, ten times or more. V is TRBV28 and J is TRBJ1-2, with TRBD1 as a possible D gene (5 bases). The CDR3 runs to 15 residues. V was pared by 4 bases and J by 8 bases, with 20 bases between. Germline-derived CDR1 and CDR2 are MDHEN and SYDVKM. CDR3 coding DNA: TGTGCCAGCAGTTGGGGCCGGGACGGGGAATGGGGCTACACCTTC. Residues: CASSWGRDGEWGYTF.

This sequence joins TRBV15 and TRBJ2-5; D gene unclear. Germline V gives CDR1 LNHNV, CDR2 YYDKDF (reference sequence). The V gene lost 4 bases and the J gene lost 5 bases, with 11 bases spanning the gap. The CDR3 spans 13 residues. The CDR3 spells CATSTTTWETQYF. In DNA form, the CDR3 reads TGTGCCACCAGCACCACGACCTGGGAGACCCAGTACTTC.

This chain links TRBV5-1 with TRBJ1-1; the D is unclear. The germline V and J ends were trimmed by 1 base and 1 base, with 8 bases remaining between them. Germline V CDR1 and CDR2: SGHRS, YFSETQ. CDR3 size: 14 residues. The CDR3 DNA follows: TGCGCCAGCAGCTTGCAGGTGTCGAACACTGAAGCTTTCTTT. Protein sequence: CASSLQVSNTEAFF.

This clonotype was observed many times. The chain couples TRBV27 to TRBJ1-3; no clear D. V lost 8 bases, J lost 4 bases, and 9 bases lay in between. The CDR3 extends over 12 amino acids. The germline V gene encodes CDR1 MNHEY and CDR2 SMNVEV (reference sequence). Here the CDR3 DNA reads TGTGCCAGCCGCCTCCAAGGAAACACCATATATTTT. Translating gives CASRLQGNTIYF.

This chain connects TRBV4-3 to TRBJ2-7; possibly TRBD1 for D (6 bases). The length of the CDR3 is 15 residues. Trimming cost V 3 bases and J 1 base, with 13 bases left between them. Germline V gene data show CDR1 as LGHNA and CDR2 as YSLEER. Here the CDR3 DNA reads TGCGCCAGCAGCCATTGGACAGCCGGATCCTACGAGCAGTACTTC. Translating gives CASSHWTAGSYEQYF.

In this sample, this clonotype turned up many times. J is TRBJ2-3 and V is TRBV28; no firm D call. The CDR3 covers 14 residues. V lost 5 bases and J 5 bases, leaving 14 bases between the germline ends. CDR1 is MDHEN and CDR2 is SYDVKM in the germline V gene. The CDR3 sequence: CASSPDRLQDTQYF. The CDR3 bases are TGTGCCAGCAGTCCGGACCGGCTCCAAGATACGCAGTATTTT.

The chain is built from TRBV5-5 and TRBJ1-2; D is unclear. V shed 1 base and J shed 4 bases, with 11 bases lying between them. The CDR3 covers 14 residues. The germline gives CDR1 SGHKS, CDR2 YYEKEE (reference sequence). In DNA form, the CDR3 reads TGTGCCAGCAGCTTGTCCCAGGAGACCTATGGCTACACCTTC. Translation: CASSLSQETYGYTF. Using reference TRBV5-5 and TRBJ1-2 for the parts outside the CDR3, the full variable domain is DAGVTQSPTHLIKTRGQQVTLRCSPISGHKSVSWYQQVLGQGPQFIFQYYEKEERGRGNFPDRFSARQFPNYSSELNVNALLLGDSALYLCASSLSQETYGYTFGSGTRLTVV.

The chain links TRBV28 to TRBJ1-5; D might be TRBD1 (5 bases). V was shortened by 3 bases and J by 4 bases, with 10 bases between the two germline ends. This CDR3 region has 14 residues. The germline CDR1 and CDR2 sequences are MDHEN and SYDVKM. The CDR3 DNA is TGTGCCAGCAGTTTCTCAGGGTGGAATCAGCCCCAGCATTTT. Its protein product is CASSFSGWNQPQHF.

This clonotype has a handful of counts. The chain uses TRBV4-2 and TRBJ2-3; 10 positions match TRBD2. The CDR3 covers 16 residues. CDR1 and CDR2 from the germline V gene are LGHNA and YNFKEQ. With 4 bases clipped from V and 1 base from J, the junction kept 5 bases outside the gene matches. The CDR3 coding sequence is TGTGCCAGCAGCCGAGCCGGGACTAGCGGCACAGATACGCAGTATTTT. This encodes CASSRAGTSGTDTQYF.

The chain joins TRBV5-6 to TRBJ1-1; TRBD1 might be the D (6 bases). Germline loops: CDR1 SGHDT, CDR2 YYEEEE. CDR3 length: 17 amino acids. The V end lost 0 bases, the J end lost 0 bases, and 15 bases lay between the germline ends. The DNA of the CDR3 is TGTGCCAGCAGCTTGGCGCCACCGGGACAACTGAACACTGAAGCTTTCTTT. The encoded protein is CASSLAPPGQLNTEAFF.

This clonotype has just a few counts. The chain joins TRBV6-2 or TRBV6-3 to TRBJ2-4, with TRBD1 matching 11 bases. The CDR3 totals 13 residues. With 6 bases clipped from V and 14 bases from J, the junction kept 9 bases outside the gene matches. CDR1 is MNHEY and CDR2 is SVGEGT in the germline V gene. CDR3 nucleotides: TGTGCCAGCAGGGCCGGGACAGGGGGTTTTGAGTACTTC. It is translated as CASRAGTGGFEYF.

This rearrangement joins TRBV29-1 to TRBJ1-1; D ambiguous. Germline V CDR1 and CDR2: SQVTM, ANQGSEA. The V end lost 7 bases, the J end lost 5 bases, and 17 bases lay between the germline ends. The CDR3 spans 13 residues. CDR3 amino acids: CSGVSGVKTEAFF. Written as DNA, the CDR3 is TGCAGCGGTGTCTCTGGGGTCAAGACTGAAGCTTTCTTT.

The rearrangement links TRBV9 to TRBJ1-1; TRBD1 is a possible D gene (6 bases). The CDR3 runs 15 residues. In germline, CDR1 is SGDLS, CDR2 YYNGEE. V was clipped by 3 bases and J by 4 bases, with 16 bases between them. Here the CDR3 reads CASSGRGTKTTEAFF. The CDR3 DNA follows: TGTGCCAGCAGCGGCCGCGGGACAAAGACCACTGAAGCTTTCTTT.

This clonotype was counted only a few times. V and J are TRBV29-1 and TRBJ1-1; no clear D. Germline-derived CDR1 and CDR2 are SQVTM and ANQGSEA. This CDR3 has 12 residues. Trimming cost V 7 bases and J 5 bases, with 14 bases left between them. CDR3 DNA: TGCAGCGCTAGGTGGGCGCGGACTGAAGCTTTCTTT. It encodes CSARWARTEAFF.

The chain employs TRBV29-1 and TRBJ1-1; no definite D call. CDR3 length equals 11 residues. The germline gives CDR1 SQVTM, CDR2 ANQGSEA. The V end was cut by 2 bases, the J end by 8 bases, with 9 bases between. The DNA of the CDR3 is TGCAGCGTTGAACCCAGGCAGGAAGCTTTCTTT. Protein: CSVEPRQEAFF.

This clonotype appeared a few times. The genes are TRBV7-2 and TRBJ1-4; D not resolved. The CDR3 length is 15 residues. Germline V lookup: CDR1 SGHTA, CDR2 FQGNSA. V lost 5 bases to trimming and J lost 4 bases, with 14 bases between them. CDR3 amino acids: CASSLSPGVNEKLFF. The CDR3 DNA reads TGTGCCAGCAGCCTCTCTCCCGGCGTTAATGAAAAACTGTTTTTT.

This clonotype was counted a few times. The genes are TRBV10-3 and TRBJ2-5; D might be TRBD1 or TRBD2, each matching 6 bases. Trimming cost V 4 bases and J 4 bases, with 19 bases left between them. Per germline, CDR1 ENHRY and CDR2 SYGVKD. The CDR3 spans 16 residues. The CDR3 bases are TGTGCCATCAGTGGAGGACAGAGGGGGGCCGCAGAGACCCAGTACTTC. Protein product: CAISGGQRGAAETQYF.

This clonotype was seen only a few times. The chain is built from TRBV20-1 and TRBJ2-7; D is unclear. The CDR3 sequence is 11 residues long. V lost 3 bases and J 7 bases, leaving 10 bases between the germline ends. CDR1 is DFQATT and CDR2 is SNEGSKA in the germline V gene (reference sequence). The CDR3 sequence: CSARAHIEQYF. The CDR3 DNA is TGCAGTGCTAGGGCGCACATAGAGCAGTACTTC.

The sample holds a few counts of this clonotype. The CDR3 here is CSAREGSADYEQYF. DNA for the CDR3: TGCAGTGCTAGAGAGGGTAGCGCCGACTACGAGCAGTACTTC. The V and J genes are TRBV20-1 and TRBJ2-7; D may be TRBD2 (5 bases). The germline gives CDR1 DFQATT, CDR2 SNEGSKA (reference sequence). The V gene lost 0 bases and the J gene lost 3 bases, with 12 bases spanning the gap. CDR3 size: 14 residues.

This chain joins TRBV2 and TRBJ2-5; D call uncertain. Germline V gives CDR1 SNHLY, CDR2 FYNNEI. Trimming shortened V by 4 bases and J by 5 bases, and 8 bases separated the two germline ends. The CDR3 contains 12 residues. The CDR3 nucleotides are TGTGCCAGCAGTGTCCTGTCGGAGACCCAGTACTTC. Its protein product is CASSVLSETQYF.

This clonotype was detected a few times. The chain joins TRBV10-3 to TRBJ2-5, with D hard to call. Trimming removed 5 bases at V and 5 bases at J, with 12 bases between. The CDR3 covers 13 residues. The germline V gene has CDR1 ENHRY and CDR2 SYGVKD. This CDR3 reads CAISRSGRETQYF. The CDR3 DNA sequence: TGTGCCATCAGTAGGTCTGGGCGGGAGACCCAGTACTTC.

The genes are TRBV7-8 and TRBJ2-7; TRBD2 agrees at 8 bases. CDR3 length: 15 amino acids. Germline V CDR1 and CDR2: SGHVS, FQNEAQ. Trimming cost V 3 bases and J 5 bases; bases outside gene matches: 9. The CDR3 is CASSFDPGTSDEQYF. The DNA of the CDR3 is TGTGCCAGCAGCTTTGACCCCGGGACTAGTGACGAGCAGTACTTC.

This clonotype was detected a few times. The genes are TRBV29-1 and TRBJ1-1; D is unclear. Looked up from germline, CDR1 is SQVTM and CDR2 is ANQGSEA. The CDR3 spans 11 residues. V shed 7 bases and J shed 1 base, with 7 bases lying between them. The CDR3 DNA follows: TGCAGCGCCTGGAGGAACACTGAAGCTTTCTTT. Translating it yields CSAWRNTEAFF.

This chain's CDR3 is CATRKGIGEEQFF. Written as DNA, the CDR3 is TGTGCCACCAGGAAGGGAATTGGGGAGGAGCAGTTCTTC. This sequence joins TRBV6-2 or TRBV6-3 and TRBJ2-1, with D maybe TRBD2 (5 bases). Deletions cut 10 bases from V and 10 bases from J, with 20 bases between. The CDR3 totals 13 residues. The germline V gene encodes CDR1 MNHEY and CDR2 SVGEGT.